These 18 T cell receptor beta chains share one sample of origin, sequenced in a study of shared clonotypes between healthy human individuals. Generated by immunoSEQ multiplex PCR, the TCRdb table keeps only in-frame clones and is missing some. The table records about 2 million clones, over 85% of them present only once. Terminally differentiated effector memory CD45RA+ cells were left out of the naive CD8 fraction, which was CD45RO-negative and positively selected for CCR7. Sequenced sample: naive CD8+ T cells sorted from blood. Receptor source: a man younger than 35 in good health.

V usage is TRBV6-5 and J usage is TRBJ2-6; D gene unclear. Germline CDR1 is MNHEY and CDR2 is SVGAGI. This CDR3 contains 16 residues. V lost 2 bases and J 0 bases, leaving 8 bases between the germline ends. The CDR3, as DNA: TGTGCCAGCAGTTACCACCCTTACTCTGGGGCCAACGTCCTGACTTTC. Protein product: CASSYHPYSGANVLTF.

V and J are TRBV30 and TRBJ1-1, with D possibly TRBD1 on 5 matching bases. The length of the CDR3 is 14 residues. Germline V gene data show CDR1 as GTSNPN and CDR2 as SVGIG (reference sequence). V was clipped by 0 bases and J by 3 bases, with 11 bases between them. CDR3 in DNA: TGTGCCTGGAGTGTACCCGGGACGGACACTGAAGCTTTCTTT. Its translation: CAWSVPGTDTEAFF.

The chain has TRBV29-1 and TRBJ1-2, with TRBD1 matching 7 bases. This CDR3 is built from 13 residues. After removal of 7 bases from V and 1 base from J, the junction contained 6 bases not matched to a gene. The V gene's germline CDR1 is SQVTM and CDR2 ANQGSEA. The CDR3 here is CSAETGINYGYTF. The CDR3 DNA follows: TGCAGCGCCGAGACAGGGATTAACTATGGCTACACCTTC.

The chain recombines TRBV7-3 with TRBJ2-3, with D tentatively TRBD1 or TRBD2 (5 bases each). Germline V CDR1 and CDR2: SGHTA, FQGTGA. The length of the CDR3 is 13 residues. With 5 bases removed from V and 3 bases from J, the gap between germline ends came to 9 bases. The CDR3 region is CASSGGLTDTQYF. DNA for the CDR3: TGTGCCAGCAGCGGGGGTTTGACAGATACGCAGTATTTT.

The chain is built from TRBV7-9 and TRBJ2-3; D remains unclear. V was cut by 5 bases and J by 6 bases, with 15 bases left in between. The CDR3 totals 14 residues. Germline CDR1 reads SEHNR; CDR2 reads FQNEAQ (reference sequence). This CDR3 is CASSPDLNYDTQYF. CDR3 in DNA: TGTGCCAGCAGCCCGGACCTGAATTACGATACGCAGTATTTT.

The V call is TRBV7-9, the J call TRBJ2-7; 9 bases agree with TRBD2. Germline V gene lookup returns CDR1 SEHNR and CDR2 FQNEAQ (reference sequence). V lost 3 bases and J lost 6; bases outside the gene matches: 6. CDR3 length: 14 amino acids. CDR3 region: CASSFSGSSIEQYF. The CDR3 DNA follows: TGTGCCAGCAGCTTTAGCGGGAGTTCGATCGAGCAGTACTTC.

V is TRBV10-2 and J is TRBJ1-1; TRBD1 matches at 10 bases. The CDR3 is made up of 15 amino acids. V trimming: 3 bases; J trimming: 3 bases; junction bases outside the gene matches: 4. Germline V CDR1 and CDR2: WSHSY, SAAADI. The CDR3 DNA reads TGCGCCAGCAGTGATTTAGGGACAGGGGACACTGAAGCTTTCTTT. Its protein product is CASSDLGTGDTEAFF.

J is TRBJ2-7 and V is TRBV15; unclear D gene. The CDR3 totals 16 residues. CDR1 and CDR2 from the germline V gene are LNHNV and YYDKDF (reference sequence). Trimming shortened V by 3 bases and J by 3 bases, and 18 bases separated the two germline ends. DNA for the CDR3: TGTGCCACCAGCAGTATCGACCCCGGTCCCATCTACGAGCAGTACTTC. Amino acids: CATSSIDPGPIYEQYF.

The V and J genes are TRBV6-5 and TRBJ1-1; D gene unclear. The CDR3 extends over 13 amino acids. Looked up from germline, CDR1 is MNHEY and CDR2 is SVGAGI. Between the trimmed V and J ends, which lost 0 bases and 12 bases, there was a span of 14 bases. CDR3 nucleotides: TGTGCCAGCAGTTACTCCCCCAAGTTGGTGTCTTTCTTT. Translating it yields CASSYSPKLVSFF.

V gene TRBV4-2 combines with J gene TRBJ2-3, with 7 bases matching TRBD2. V was pared by 1 base and J by 2 bases, with 9 bases of the junction left unmatched. Germline lookup yields CDR1 LGHNA and CDR2 YNFKEQ. The CDR3 loop spans 17 amino acids. CDR3 bases: TGTGCCAGCAGCCAAGCCCCAGCGGGGACGACCACAGATACGCAGTATTTT. As protein: CASSQAPAGTTTDTQYF.

A remark on this clone: Other nucleotide sequences from this sample produce the same CDR3. CDR3 sequence reads: CASSWTGDGYTF. The CDR3 DNA follows: TGTGCCAGCAGCTGGACAGGGGATGGCTACACCTTC. The chain links TRBV6-5 to TRBJ1-2; 9 bases line up with TRBD1. From germline, CDR1 is MNHEY and CDR2 SVGAGI. V shed 6 bases, J shed 6 bases, and the junction held 2 bases outside the gene matches. This CDR3 spans 12 amino acids.

The V call is TRBV29-1, the J call TRBJ1-5; D might be TRBD1 (6 bases). Trimming left V 4 bases short and J 1 base short, with 8 bases between. This CDR3 region has 13 residues. The germline gives CDR1 SQVTM, CDR2 ANQGSEA. CDR3 in amino acids: CSVATGSNQPQHF. The CDR3 bases are TGCAGCGTTGCCACAGGGAGCAATCAGCCCCAGCATTTT.

This clone came up once. This chain uses TRBV7-9 with TRBJ2-7; weak D call: TRBD1 (6 bases). V lost 7 bases and J lost 0, with 13 bases in between. The CDR3 has 14 residues. CDR1 SEHNR and CDR2 FQNEAQ come from the germline V gene (reference sequence). The CDR3 bases are TGTGCCAGCACCACTCGGGACAACTCCTACGAGCAGTACTTC. It yields the protein CASTTRDNSYEQYF.

This clone has only a few counts. Other DNA sequences from this sample encode an identical CDR3 as well. The chain has TRBV5-6 and TRBJ2-7, with D hard to call. This CDR3 is built from 13 residues. V shed 2 bases and J shed 0 bases, with 6 bases lying between them. The V gene's germline CDR1 is SGHDT and CDR2 YYEEEE. Here the CDR3 DNA reads TGTGCCAGCAGCTTTCAGAGCTCCTACGAGCAGTACTTC. It specifies CASSFQSSYEQYF.

The chain uses TRBV7-8 and TRBJ2-1; 7 bases are shared with TRBD1. J was trimmed by 2 bases and V by 5 bases; bases with no gene match: 9. The CDR3 runs to 16 residues. The germline gives CDR1 SGHVS, CDR2 FQNEAQ. The chain's CDR3 is CASSPTDRIPYNEQFF. The DNA of the CDR3 is TGTGCCAGCAGCCCCACGGACAGGATTCCCTACAATGAGCAGTTCTTC.

The chain combines TRBV11-1 with TRBJ1-1, with unresolved D. Germline values: CDR1 SGHAT, CDR2 FQDESV (reference sequence). The CDR3 is 14 amino acids. V lost 0 bases, J lost 3 bases, and 8 bases lay in between. The CDR3 loop is CASSLAYGDTEAFF. CDR3 in DNA: TGTGCCAGCAGCTTAGCGTACGGAGACACTGAAGCTTTCTTT.

This chain joins TRBV9 and TRBJ2-5; 9 bases agree with TRBD1. J was trimmed by 4 bases and V by 2 bases; bases with no gene match: 6. CDR1 is SGDLS and CDR2 is YYNGEE in the germline V gene. CDR3 length: 15 residues. The DNA of the CDR3 is TGTGCCAGCAGCGTTGAACAGGGGGCTCGAGAGACCCAGTACTTC. This translates into CASSVEQGARETQYF.

The chain carries TRBV10-1 and TRBJ2-7; possibly TRBD1 or TRBD2 for D (5 bases each). This CDR3 has 16 residues. Looked up from germline, CDR1 is WNHNN and CDR2 is SYGVQD (reference sequence). V dropped 0 bases and J dropped 3 bases, with 15 bases sitting between them. The CDR3 sequence is CASSESGTGLFYEQYF. In DNA, the CDR3 is TGCGCCAGCAGTGAGTCCGGGACGGGCTTATTCTACGAGCAGTACTTC.